A selection of T cell receptor beta chains follows, all from one sample in a study of Ad26.COV2.S vaccination and SARS-CoV-2 variants. The table came from immunoSEQ multiplex PCR; TCRdb's copy has only in-frame clones and leaves some out. The data contain some 500,000 clones, roughly 89% of them singletons. The sample consisted of peripheral blood, taken in a trial of Ad26.COV2.S vaccine versus placebo. These receptor sequences come from a person aged 18 to 65 who received the Ad26.COV2.S COVID-19 vaccine or a placebo. Each CDR3 is given with its conserved first and last residue. The D gene is left open where the match is weak. Not every row has a clone size; where given, it reads once, few, many or a size class.

D gene,V gene,clone size,J gene,CDR3 protein,CDR3 DNA
NA,TRBV11-1,NA,TRBJ1-5,CASSLALGQPQHF,TGTGCCAGCAGCTTAGCTCTCGGTCAGCCCCAGCATTTT
NA,TRBV14,NA,TRBJ2-2,CASSRDLMNTGELFF,TGTGCCAGCAGCCGGGACTTGATGAACACCGGGGAGCTGTTTTTT
NA,TRBV2,NA,TRBJ2-7,CASSDISGSYEQYF,TGTGCCAGCAGTGATATCTCTGGCTCCTACGAGCAGTACTTC
TRBD1,TRBV30,NA,TRBJ1-6,CAWSSYRGNEYNSPLHF,TGTGCCTGGAGTTCTTACAGGGGGAACGAATATAATTCACCCCTCCACTTT
NA,TRBV7-9,NA,TRBJ1-1,CASSPPYGVSAEAFF,TGTGCCAGCAGCCCCCCATATGGGGTAAGCGCTGAAGCTTTCTTT
NA,TRBV6-2/TRBV6-3,NA,TRBJ2-6,CASSYSGGANVLTF,TGTGCCAGCAGTTACTCTGGTGGGGCCAACGTCCTGACTTTC
TRBD1,TRBV7-2,NA,TRBJ2-7,CASSLWTGGYEQYF,TGTGCCAGCAGCTTATGGACAGGGGGCTACGAGCAGTACTTC
TRBD1,TRBV27,once,TRBJ1-5,CASSRLQGQQPQHF,TGTGCCAGCAGCCGATTACAGGGGCAACAGCCCCAACATTTT
NA,TRBV5-4,NA,TRBJ1-1,CASSPYTDTEAFF,TGTGCCAGCAGCCCCTATACCGACACTGAAGCTTTCTTT
NA,TRBV21-1,NA,TRBJ2-2,CASPLAGGPGTGELFF,TGTGCCAGCCCTCTAGCGGGAGGGCCTGGTACCGGGGAGCTGTTTTTT
TRBD2,TRBV7-9,once,TRBJ2-2,CASTRLAQLFF,TGTGCCAGCACGAGACTAGCGCAGCTGTTTTTT
NA,TRBV11-1,NA,TRBJ2-3,CASKPSGADTQYF,TGTGCCAGCAAGCCCAGCGGAGCAGATACGCAGTATTTT
NA,TRBV5-1,NA,TRBJ2-5,CASSPTPNQETQYF,TGCGCCAGCAGCCCCACCCCGAACCAAGAGACCCAGTACTTC
NA,TRBV2,NA,TRBJ2-7,CASSGLTKLYEQYF,TGTGCCAGCAGCGGACTGACTAAACTCTACGAGCAGTACTTC
NA,TRBV7-9,NA,TRBJ2-3,CASSSLPGATDTQYF,TGTGCCAGCAGCTCTCTCCCGGGGGCCACAGATACGCAGTATTTT
NA,TRBV18,NA,TRBJ1-5,CASSPQTVGSNQPQHF,TGTGCCAGCTCACCACAGACGGTGGGTAGCAATCAGCCCCAGCATTTT
NA,TRBV28,NA,TRBJ1-4,CASSLRGTSKEKLFF,TGTGCCAGCAGTTTACGGGGGACAAGTAAGGAAAAACTGTTTTTT
NA,TRBV5-8,NA,TRBJ2-3,CASSSGQTDTQYF,TGTGCCAGCAGTTCGGGACAAACAGATACGCAGTATTTT
NA,TRBV19,NA,TRBJ2-7,CASSMIGPPHHEQYF,TGTGCCAGTAGTATGATCGGCCCTCCCCACCACGAGCAGTACTTC
NA,TRBV19,NA,TRBJ2-2,CASSIMGFQLTGELFF,TGTGCCAGTAGTATAATGGGTTTTCAGTTGACCGGGGAGCTGTTTTTT
NA,TRBV3-1/TRBV3-2,NA,TRBJ1-4,CASSSDGRGKGLGGTNEKLFF,TGTGCCAGCAGCTCGGACGGGAGGGGGAAAGGGTTGGGTGGAACTAATGAAAAACTGTTTTTT
NA,TRBV7-9,once,TRBJ1-5,CASSLGTAESQPQHF,TGTGCCAGCAGCTTGGGGACGGCGGAATCTCAGCCCCAGCATTTT
NA,TRBV15,few,TRBJ1-2,CATSREGYGYTF,TGTGCCACCAGCAGAGAAGGCTATGGCTACACCTTC
NA,TRBV5-1,NA,TRBJ2-5,CASSFGVAETQYF,TGCGCCAGCAGCTTTGGGGTCGCAGAGACCCAGTACTTC
NA,TRBV4-2,NA,TRBJ2-3,CASSPRMAGDTQYF,TGTGCCAGCAGCCCGAGGATGGCGGGAGATACGCAGTATTTT
NA,TRBV7-8,NA,TRBJ2-7,CASSPGRYEQYF,TGTGCCAGCAGCCCCGGACGCTACGAGCAGTACTTC
TRBD1,TRBV5-1,NA,TRBJ2-7,CASSSTGTGIDEQYF,TGCGCCAGCAGCTCAACCGGGACAGGGATCGACGAGCAGTACTTC
NA,TRBV2,NA,TRBJ2-2,CASSGYFGELFF,TGTGCCAGCAGTGGTTATTTCGGGGAGCTGTTTTTT
NA,TRBV29-1,NA,TRBJ1-2,CSVARGPPNYGYTF,TGCAGCGTTGCGCGGGGGCCGCCTAACTATGGCTACACCTTC
NA,TRBV7-9,NA,TRBJ2-1,CASSTRQYNEQFF,TGTGCCAGCAGCACCCGACAGTACAATGAGCAGTTCTTC
NA,TRBV13,NA,TRBJ2-2,CASSSTRGTGELFF,TGTGCCAGCAGCTCCACGAGGGGCACCGGGGAGCTGTTTTTT
NA,TRBV29-1,once,TRBJ2-3,CSVSLVDDTQYF,TGCAGCGTCTCCCTAGTCGATGATACGCAGTATTTT
NA,TRBV15,once,TRBJ1-2,CATSRVAGDGYTF,TGTGCCACCAGCAGAGTGGCAGGGGATGGCTACACCTTC
TRBD1,TRBV3-1/TRBV3-2,NA,TRBJ1-6,CASRLEQGWNSPLHF,TGTGCCAGCAGACTAGAACAGGGGTGGAATTCACCCCTCCACTTT
TRBD1,TRBV7-2,NA,TRBJ2-5,CASSYDRGETQYF,TGTGCCAGCAGCTACGACAGGGGTGAGACCCAGTACTTC
NA,TRBV20-1,NA,TRBJ2-3,CSASNADTQYF,TGCAGTGCTAGTAATGCAGATACGCAGTATTTT
TRBD1,TRBV24-1,once,TRBJ1-5,CATSDPRQGSNQPQHF,TGTGCCACCAGTGACCCTCGACAGGGGAGCAATCAGCCCCAGCATTTT
NA,TRBV18,NA,TRBJ2-1,CASSGLLSDEQFF,TGTGCCAGCTCCGGCCTCCTTTCGGATGAGCAGTTCTTC
TRBD2,TRBV7-9,NA,TRBJ2-1,CASSASGSSYNEQFF,TGTGCCAGCAGCGCAAGCGGGAGCTCCTACAATGAGCAGTTCTTC
NA,TRBV20-1,NA,TRBJ1-4,CSASALGQSNEKLFF,TGCAGTGCTAGTGCGCTTGGGCAGAGTAATGAAAAACTGTTTTTT